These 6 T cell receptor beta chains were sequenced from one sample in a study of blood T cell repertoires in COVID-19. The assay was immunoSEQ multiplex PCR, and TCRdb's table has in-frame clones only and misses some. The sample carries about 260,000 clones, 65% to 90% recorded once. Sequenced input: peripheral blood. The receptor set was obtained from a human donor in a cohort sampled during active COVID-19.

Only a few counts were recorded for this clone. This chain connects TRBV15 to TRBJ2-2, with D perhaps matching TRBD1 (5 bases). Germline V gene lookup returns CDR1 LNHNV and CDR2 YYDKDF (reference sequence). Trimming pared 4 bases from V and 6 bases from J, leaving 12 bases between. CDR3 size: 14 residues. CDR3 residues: CATSTRAGPGELFF. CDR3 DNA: TGTGCCACCAGCACCAGGGCTGGCCCCGGGGAGCTGTTTTTT.

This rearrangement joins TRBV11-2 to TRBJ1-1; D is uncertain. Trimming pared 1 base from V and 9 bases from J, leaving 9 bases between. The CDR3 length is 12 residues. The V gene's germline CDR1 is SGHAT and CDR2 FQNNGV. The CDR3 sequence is CASSLGEVKAFF. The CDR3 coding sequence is TGTGCCAGCAGCTTAGGTGAGGTTAAAGCTTTCTTT. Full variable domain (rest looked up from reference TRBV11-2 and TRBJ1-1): EAGVAQSPRYKIIEKRQSVAFWCNPISGHATLYWYQQILGQGPKLLIQFQNNGVVDDSQLPKDRFSAERLKGVDSTLKIQPAKLEDSAVYLCASSLGEVKAFFGQGTRLTVV.

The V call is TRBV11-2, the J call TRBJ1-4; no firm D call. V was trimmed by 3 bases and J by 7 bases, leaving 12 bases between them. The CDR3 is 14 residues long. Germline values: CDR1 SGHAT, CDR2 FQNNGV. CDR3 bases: TGTGCCAGCAGCTTTAGCAATGTGGGTGAAAAACTGTTTTTT. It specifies CASSFSNVGEKLFF.

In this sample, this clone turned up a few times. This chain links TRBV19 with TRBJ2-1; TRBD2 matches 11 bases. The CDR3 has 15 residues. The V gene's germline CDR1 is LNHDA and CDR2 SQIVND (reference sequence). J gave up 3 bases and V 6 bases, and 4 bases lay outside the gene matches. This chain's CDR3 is CASRVGLAGYNEQFF. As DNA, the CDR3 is TGTGCCAGTAGGGTCGGACTAGCGGGCTACAATGAGCAGTTCTTC.

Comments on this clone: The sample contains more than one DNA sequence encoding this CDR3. The CDR3 sequence is CATSDTSGRTDTQYF. CDR3 bases: TGTGCCACCAGTGATACTAGCGGGAGAACAGATACGCAGTATTTT. V usage is TRBV24-1 and J usage is TRBJ2-3; the match to TRBD2 covers 11 bases. Germline CDR1 KGHDR, CDR2 SFDVKD. Losses at the gene ends were 3 bases for V and 3 bases for J; bases not matched to a gene: 1. The CDR3 runs to 15 residues.

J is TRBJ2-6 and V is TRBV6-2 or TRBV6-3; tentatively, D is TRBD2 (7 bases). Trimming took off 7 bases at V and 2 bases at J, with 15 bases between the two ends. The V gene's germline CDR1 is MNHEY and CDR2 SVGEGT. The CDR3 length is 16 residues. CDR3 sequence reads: CASNPGGPPGANVLTF. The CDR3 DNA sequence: TGTGCCAGCAACCCCGGGGGGCCCCCTGGGGCCAACGTCCTGACTTTC.